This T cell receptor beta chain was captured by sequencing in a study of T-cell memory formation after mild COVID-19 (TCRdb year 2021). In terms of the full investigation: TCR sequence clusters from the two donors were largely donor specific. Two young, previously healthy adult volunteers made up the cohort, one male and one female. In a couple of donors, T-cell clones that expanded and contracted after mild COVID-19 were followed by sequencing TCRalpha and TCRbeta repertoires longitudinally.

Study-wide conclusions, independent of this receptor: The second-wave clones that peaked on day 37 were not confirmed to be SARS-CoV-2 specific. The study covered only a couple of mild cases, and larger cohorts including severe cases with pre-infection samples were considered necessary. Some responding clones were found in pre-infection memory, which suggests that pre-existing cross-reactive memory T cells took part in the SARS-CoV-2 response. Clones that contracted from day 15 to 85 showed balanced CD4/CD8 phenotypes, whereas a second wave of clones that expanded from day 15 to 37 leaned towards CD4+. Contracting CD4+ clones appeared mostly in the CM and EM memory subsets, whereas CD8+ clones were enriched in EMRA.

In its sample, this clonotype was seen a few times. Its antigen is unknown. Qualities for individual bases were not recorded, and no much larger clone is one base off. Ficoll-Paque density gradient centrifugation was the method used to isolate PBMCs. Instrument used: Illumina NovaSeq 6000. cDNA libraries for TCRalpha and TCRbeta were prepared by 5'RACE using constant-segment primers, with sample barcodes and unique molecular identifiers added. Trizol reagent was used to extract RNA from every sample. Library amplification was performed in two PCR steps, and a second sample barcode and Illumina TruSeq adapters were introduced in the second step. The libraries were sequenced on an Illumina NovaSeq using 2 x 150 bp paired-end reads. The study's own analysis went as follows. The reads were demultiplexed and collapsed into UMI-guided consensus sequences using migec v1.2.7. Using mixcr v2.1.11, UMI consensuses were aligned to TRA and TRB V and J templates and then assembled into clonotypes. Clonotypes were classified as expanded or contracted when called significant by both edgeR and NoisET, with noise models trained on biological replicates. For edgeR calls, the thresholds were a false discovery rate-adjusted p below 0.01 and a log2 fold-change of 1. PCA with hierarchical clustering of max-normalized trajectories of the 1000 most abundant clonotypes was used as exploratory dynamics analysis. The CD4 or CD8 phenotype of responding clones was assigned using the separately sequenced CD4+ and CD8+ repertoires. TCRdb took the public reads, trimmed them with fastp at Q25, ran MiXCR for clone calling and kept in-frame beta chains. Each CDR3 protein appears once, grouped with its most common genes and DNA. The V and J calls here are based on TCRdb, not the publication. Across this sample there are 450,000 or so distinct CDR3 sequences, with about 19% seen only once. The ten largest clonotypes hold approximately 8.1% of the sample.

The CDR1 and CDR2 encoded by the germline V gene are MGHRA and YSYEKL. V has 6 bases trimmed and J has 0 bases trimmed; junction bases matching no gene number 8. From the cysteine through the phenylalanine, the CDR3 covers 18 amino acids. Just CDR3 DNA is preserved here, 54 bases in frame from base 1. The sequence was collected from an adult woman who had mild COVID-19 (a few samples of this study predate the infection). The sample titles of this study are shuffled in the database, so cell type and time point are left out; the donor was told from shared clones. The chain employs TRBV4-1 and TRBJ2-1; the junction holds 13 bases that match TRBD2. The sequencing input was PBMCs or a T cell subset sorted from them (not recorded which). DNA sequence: TGCGCCAGCAGTCGAGGACTAGCGGGGGTCCACTCCTACAATGAGCAGTTCTTC. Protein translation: CASSRGLAGVHSYNEQFF.